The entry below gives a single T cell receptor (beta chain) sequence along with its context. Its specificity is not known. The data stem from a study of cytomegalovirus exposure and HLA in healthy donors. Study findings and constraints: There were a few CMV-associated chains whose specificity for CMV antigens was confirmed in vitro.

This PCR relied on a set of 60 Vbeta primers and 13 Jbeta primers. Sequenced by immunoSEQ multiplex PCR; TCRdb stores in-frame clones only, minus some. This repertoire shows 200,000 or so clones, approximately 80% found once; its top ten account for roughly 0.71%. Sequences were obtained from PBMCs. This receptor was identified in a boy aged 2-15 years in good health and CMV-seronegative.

The CDR3 protein is CASSFRDRKTGELFF. The DNA of the CDR3 is TGTGCCAGCAGCTTCCGGGACAGAAAGACCGGGGAGCTGTTTTTT. The chain uses TRBV5-6 and TRBJ2-2, with 7 bases aligning to TRBD1. This CDR3 has 15 amino acids. The V segment lost 2 bases and the J segment 5 bases; nucleotides outside the gene matches: 6. Per the germline V gene, CDR1 is SGHDT and CDR2 is YYEEEE.